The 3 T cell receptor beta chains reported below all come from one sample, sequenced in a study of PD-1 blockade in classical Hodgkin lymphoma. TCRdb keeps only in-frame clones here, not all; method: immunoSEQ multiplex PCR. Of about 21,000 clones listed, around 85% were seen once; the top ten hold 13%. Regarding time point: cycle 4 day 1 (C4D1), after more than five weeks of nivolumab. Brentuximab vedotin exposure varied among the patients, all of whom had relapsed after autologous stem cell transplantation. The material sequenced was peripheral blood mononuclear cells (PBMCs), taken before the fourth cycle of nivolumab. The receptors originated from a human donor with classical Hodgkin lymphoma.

CDR3 in DNA: TGTGCCTGGAGTGTGGGGGGTGGGCAGGGACTCACAGATACGCAGTATTTT. Protein sequence: CAWSVGGGQGLTDTQYF. The V call is TRBV30, the J call TRBJ2-3, with D perhaps TRBD2 (6 bases). Trimming left V 0 bases short and J 2 bases short, with 18 bases between. CDR3 length: 17 residues. Per the germline V gene, CDR1 is GTSNPN and CDR2 is SVGIG (reference sequence).

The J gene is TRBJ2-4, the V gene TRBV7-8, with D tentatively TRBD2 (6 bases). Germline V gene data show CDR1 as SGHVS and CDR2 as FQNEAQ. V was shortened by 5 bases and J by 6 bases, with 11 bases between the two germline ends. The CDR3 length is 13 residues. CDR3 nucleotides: TGTGCCAGCAGCGGGGACTCATCAAACATTCAGTACTTC. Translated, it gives CASSGDSSNIQYF.

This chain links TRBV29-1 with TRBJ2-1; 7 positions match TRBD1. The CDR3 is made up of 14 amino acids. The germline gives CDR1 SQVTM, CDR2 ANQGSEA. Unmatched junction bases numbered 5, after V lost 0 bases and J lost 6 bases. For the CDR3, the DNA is TGCAGCGTTGAAGATCTTCCAGGGGGCAATGAGCAGTTCTTC. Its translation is CSVEDLPGGNEQFF.